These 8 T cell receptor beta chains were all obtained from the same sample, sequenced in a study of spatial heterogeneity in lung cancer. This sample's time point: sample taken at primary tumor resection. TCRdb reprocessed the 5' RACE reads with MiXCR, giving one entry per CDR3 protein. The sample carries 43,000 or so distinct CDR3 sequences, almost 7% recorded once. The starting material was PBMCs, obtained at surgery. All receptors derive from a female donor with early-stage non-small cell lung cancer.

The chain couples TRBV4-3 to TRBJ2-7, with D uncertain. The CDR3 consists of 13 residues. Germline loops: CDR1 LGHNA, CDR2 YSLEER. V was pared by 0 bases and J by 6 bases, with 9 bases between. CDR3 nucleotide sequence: TGCGCCAGCAGCCAAGATATCGGCCGCGAGCAGTACTTC. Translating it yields CASSQDIGREQYF.

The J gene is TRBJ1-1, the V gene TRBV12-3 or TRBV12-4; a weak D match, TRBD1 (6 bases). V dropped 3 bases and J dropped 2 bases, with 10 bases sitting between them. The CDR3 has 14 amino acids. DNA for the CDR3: TGTGCCAGCAGTTTTTCTGGGGGCAACACTGAAGCTTTCTTT. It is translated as CASSFSGGNTEAFF.

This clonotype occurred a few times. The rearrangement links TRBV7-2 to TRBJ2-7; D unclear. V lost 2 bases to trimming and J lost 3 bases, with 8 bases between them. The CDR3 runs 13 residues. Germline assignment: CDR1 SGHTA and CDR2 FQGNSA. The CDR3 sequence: CASSLSGDYEQYF. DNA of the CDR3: TGTGCCAGCAGCTTATCTGGGGACTACGAGCAGTACTTC.

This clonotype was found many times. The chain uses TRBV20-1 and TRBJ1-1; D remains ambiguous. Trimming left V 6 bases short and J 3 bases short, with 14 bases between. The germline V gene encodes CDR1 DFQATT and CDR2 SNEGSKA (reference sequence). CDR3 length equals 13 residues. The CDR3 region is CSAAPRKDTEAFF. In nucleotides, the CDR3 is TGCAGTGCAGCTCCACGAAAGGACACTGAAGCTTTCTTT.

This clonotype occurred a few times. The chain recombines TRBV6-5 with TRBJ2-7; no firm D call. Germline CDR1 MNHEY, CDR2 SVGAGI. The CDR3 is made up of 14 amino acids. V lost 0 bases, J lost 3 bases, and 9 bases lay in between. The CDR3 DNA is TGTGCCAGCAGTTACTCGTCGGTCGGCTACGAGCAGTACTTC. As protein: CASSYSSVGYEQYF.

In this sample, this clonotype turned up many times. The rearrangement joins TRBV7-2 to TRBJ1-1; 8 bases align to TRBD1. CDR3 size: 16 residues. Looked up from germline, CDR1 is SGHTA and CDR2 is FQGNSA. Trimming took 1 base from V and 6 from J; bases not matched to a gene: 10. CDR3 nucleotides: TGTGCCAGCAGCTTAGTGGGCAGGGGGCGTATTTCTGAAGCTTTCTTT. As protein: CASSLVGRGRISEAFF.

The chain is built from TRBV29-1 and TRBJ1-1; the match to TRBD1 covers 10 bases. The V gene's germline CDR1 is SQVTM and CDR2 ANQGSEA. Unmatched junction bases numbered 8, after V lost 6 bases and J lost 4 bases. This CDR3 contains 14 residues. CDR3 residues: CSVVDRGMGTEAFF. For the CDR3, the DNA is TGCAGCGTGGTGGACAGGGGGATGGGCACTGAAGCTTTCTTT.

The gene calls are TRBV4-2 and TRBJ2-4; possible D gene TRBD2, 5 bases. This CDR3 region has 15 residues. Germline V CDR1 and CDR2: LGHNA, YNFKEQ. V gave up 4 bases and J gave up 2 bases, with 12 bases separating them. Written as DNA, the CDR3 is TGTGCCAGCAGCCGGTCAGAGGGTACCAAAAACATTCAGTACTTC. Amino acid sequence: CASSRSEGTKNIQYF.